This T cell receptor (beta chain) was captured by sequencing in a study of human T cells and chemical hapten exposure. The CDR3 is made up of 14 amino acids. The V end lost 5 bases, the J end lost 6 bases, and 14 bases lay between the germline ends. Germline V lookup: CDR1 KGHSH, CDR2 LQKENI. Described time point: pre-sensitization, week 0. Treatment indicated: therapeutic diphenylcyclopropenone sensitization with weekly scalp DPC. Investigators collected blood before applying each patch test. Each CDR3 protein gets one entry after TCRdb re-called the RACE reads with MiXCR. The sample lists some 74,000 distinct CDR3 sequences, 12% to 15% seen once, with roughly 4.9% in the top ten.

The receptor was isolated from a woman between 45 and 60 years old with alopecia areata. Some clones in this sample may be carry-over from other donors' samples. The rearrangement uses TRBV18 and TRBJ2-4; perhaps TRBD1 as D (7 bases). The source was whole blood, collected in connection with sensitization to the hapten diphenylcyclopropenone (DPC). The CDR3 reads CASSAGTDLNIQYF. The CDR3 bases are TGTGCCAGCTCAGCGGGGACAGACTTAAACATTCAGTACTTC.